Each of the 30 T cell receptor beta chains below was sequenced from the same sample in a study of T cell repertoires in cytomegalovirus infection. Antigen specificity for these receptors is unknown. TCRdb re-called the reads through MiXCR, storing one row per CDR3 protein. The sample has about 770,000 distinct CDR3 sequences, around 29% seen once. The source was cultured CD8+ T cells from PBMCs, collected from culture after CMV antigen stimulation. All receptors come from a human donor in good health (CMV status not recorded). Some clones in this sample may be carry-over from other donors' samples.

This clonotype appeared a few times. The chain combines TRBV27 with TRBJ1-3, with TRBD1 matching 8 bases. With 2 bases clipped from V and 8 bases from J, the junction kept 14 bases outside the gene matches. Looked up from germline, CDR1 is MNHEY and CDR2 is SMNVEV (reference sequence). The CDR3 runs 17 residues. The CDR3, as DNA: TGTGCCAGCAGTTTAATCGGCCCGGTGCAGGGGGCGGACACCATATATTTT. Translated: CASSLIGPVQGADTIYF.

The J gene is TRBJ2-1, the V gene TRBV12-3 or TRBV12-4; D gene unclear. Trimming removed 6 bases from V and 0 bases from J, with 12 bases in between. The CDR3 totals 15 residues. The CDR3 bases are TGTGCCAGCAGCCCCTGGTCTAGCTCCTACAATGAGCAGTTCTTC. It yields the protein CASSPWSSSYNEQFF.

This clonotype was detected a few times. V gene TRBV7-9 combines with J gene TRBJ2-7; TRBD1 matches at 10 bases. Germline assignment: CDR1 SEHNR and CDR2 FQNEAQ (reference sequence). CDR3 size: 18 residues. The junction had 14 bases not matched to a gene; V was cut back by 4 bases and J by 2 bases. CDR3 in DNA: TGTGCCAGCAGCTCCAACGGGGACAGGGGCGACCGGCCCTACGAGCAGTACTTC. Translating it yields CASSSNGDRGDRPYEQYF.

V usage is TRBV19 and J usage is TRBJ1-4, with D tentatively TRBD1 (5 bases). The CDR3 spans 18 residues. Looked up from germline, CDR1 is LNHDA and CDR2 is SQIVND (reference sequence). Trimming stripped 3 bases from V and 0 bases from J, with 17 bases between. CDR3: CASSIPREDPSTNEKLFF. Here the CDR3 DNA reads TGTGCCAGTAGTATTCCCAGGGAGGACCCTTCAACTAATGAAAAACTGTTTTTT.

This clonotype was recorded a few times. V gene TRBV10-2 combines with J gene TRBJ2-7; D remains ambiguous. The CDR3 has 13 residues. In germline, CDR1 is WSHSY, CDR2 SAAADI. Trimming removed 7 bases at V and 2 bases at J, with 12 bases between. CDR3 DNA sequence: TGCGCCAGCAAGATCGCAGGCACCTACGAGCAGTACGTC. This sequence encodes CASKIAGTYEQYV.

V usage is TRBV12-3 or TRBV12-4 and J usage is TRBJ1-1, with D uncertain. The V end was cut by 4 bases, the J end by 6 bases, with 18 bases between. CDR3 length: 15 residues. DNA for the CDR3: TGTGCCAGCAGTTCCCCGGCTGGTAGGGCCGCTGAAGCTTTCTTT. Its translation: CASSSPAGRAAEAFF.

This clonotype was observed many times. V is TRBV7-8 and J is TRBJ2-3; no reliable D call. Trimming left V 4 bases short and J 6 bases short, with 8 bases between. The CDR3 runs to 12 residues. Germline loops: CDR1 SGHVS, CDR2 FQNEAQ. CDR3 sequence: CASSSSEDTQYF. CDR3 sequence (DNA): TGTGCCAGCAGCTCTTCTGAGGATACGCAGTATTTT.

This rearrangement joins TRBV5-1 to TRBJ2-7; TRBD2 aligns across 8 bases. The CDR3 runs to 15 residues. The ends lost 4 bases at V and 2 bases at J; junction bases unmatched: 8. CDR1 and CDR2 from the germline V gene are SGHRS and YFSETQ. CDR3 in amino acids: CASSPLGGVTYEQYF. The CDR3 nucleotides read TGCGCCAGCAGCCCTCTCGGGGGGGTAACCTACGAGCAGTACTTC.

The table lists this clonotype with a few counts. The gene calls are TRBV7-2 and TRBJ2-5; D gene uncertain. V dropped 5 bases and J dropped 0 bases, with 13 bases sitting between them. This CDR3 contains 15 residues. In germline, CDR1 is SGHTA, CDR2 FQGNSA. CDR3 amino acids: CASSPFLGYQETQYF. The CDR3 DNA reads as TGTGCCAGCAGCCCCTTTTTGGGGTACCAAGAGACCCAGTACTTC.

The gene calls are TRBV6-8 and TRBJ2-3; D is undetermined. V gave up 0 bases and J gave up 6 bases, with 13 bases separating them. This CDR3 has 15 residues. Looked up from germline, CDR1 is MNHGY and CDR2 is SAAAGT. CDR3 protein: CASSYSRTLTDTQYF. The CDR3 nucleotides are TGTGCCAGCAGTTACTCTAGGACCTTGACGGATACGCAGTATTTT.

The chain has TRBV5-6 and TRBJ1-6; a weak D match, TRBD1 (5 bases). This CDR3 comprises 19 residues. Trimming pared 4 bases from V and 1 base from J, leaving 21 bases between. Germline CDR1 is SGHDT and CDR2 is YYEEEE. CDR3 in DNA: TGTGCCAGCAGCGGGCCCGGGACGGCGGATCGTTCCTATAATTCACCCCTCCACTTT. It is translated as CASSGPGTADRSYNSPLHF.

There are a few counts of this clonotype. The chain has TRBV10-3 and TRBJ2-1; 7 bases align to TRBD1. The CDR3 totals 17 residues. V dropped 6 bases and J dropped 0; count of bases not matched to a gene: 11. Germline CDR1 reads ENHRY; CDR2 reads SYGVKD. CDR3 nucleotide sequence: TGTGCCATCAGCTACGACCCCAGGGGGTCCTCCTACAATGAGCAGTTCTTC. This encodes CAISYDPRGSSYNEQFF.

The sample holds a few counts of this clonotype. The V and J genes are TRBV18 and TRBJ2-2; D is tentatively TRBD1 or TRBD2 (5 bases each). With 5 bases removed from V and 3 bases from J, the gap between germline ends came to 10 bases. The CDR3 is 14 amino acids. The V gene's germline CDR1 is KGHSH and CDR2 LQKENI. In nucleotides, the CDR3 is TGTGCCAGCTCATTGGGACGCGACACCGGGGAGCTGTTTTTT. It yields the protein CASSLGRDTGELFF. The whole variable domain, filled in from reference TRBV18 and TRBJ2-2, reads NAGVMQNPRHLVRRRGQEARLRCSPMKGHSHVYWYRQLPEEGLKFMVYLQKENIIDESGMPKERFSAEFPKEGPSILRIQQVVRGDSAAYFCASSLGRDTGELFFGEGSRLTVL.

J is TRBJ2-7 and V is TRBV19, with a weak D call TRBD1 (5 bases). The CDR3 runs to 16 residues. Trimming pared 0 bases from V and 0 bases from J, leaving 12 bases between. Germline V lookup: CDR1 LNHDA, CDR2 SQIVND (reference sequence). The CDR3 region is CASSIERGSYSYEQYF. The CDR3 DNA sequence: TGTGCCAGTAGTATAGAAAGGGGTAGTTACTCCTACGAGCAGTACTTC.

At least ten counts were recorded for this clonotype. The CDR3 loop reads CASSLRLGTSTDTQYF. The CDR3 region has the DNA TGTGCCAGCAGCTTGCGACTCGGAACTAGCACAGATACGCAGTATTTT. V is TRBV7-8 and J is TRBJ2-3; unclear D gene. The germline CDR1 and CDR2 sequences are SGHVS and FQNEAQ. Trimming shortened V by 3 bases and J by 0 bases, and 13 bases separated the two germline ends. This CDR3 comprises 16 residues.

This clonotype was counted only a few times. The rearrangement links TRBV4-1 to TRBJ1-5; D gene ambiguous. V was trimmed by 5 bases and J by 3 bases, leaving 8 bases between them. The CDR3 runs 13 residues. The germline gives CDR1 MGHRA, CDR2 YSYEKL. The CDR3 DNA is TGCGCCAGCAGCGCTAGTCACAATCAGCCCCAGCATTTT. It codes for CASSASHNQPQHF.

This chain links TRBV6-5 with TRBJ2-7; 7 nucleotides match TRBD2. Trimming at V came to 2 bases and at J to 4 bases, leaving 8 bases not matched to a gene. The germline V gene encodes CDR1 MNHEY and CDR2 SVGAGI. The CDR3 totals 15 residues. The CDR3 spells CASSYQSGGRYEQYF. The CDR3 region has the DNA TGTGCCAGCAGTTACCAATCGGGGGGAAGGTACGAGCAGTACTTC.

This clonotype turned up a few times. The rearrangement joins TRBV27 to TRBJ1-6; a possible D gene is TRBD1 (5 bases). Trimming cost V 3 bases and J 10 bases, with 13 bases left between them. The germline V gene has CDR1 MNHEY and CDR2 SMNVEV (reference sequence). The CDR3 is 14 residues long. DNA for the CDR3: TGTGCCAGCAGTTTTCTCCAGGGAAACTCACCCCTCCACTTT. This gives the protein CASSFLQGNSPLHF.

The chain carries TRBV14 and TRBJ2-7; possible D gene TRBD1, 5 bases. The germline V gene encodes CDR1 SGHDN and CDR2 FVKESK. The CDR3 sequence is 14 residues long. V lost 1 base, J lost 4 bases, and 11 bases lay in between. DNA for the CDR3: TGTGCCAGCAGCCAAGGTTACAGGCCATACGAGCAGTACGTC. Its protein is CASSQGYRPYEQYV.

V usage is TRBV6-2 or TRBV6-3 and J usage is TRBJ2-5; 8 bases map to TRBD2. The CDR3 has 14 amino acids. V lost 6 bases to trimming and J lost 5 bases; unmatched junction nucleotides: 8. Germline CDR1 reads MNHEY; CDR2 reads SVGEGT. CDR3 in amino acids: CASRGRTSMETQYF. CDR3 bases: TGTGCCAGCAGGGGTAGGACTAGCATGGAGACCCAGTACTTC.

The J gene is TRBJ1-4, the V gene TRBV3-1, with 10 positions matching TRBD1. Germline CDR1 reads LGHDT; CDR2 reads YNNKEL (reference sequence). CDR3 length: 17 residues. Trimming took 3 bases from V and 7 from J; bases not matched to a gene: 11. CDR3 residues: CASSHTAPGQGIEKLFF. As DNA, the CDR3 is TGTGCCAGCAGCCACACGGCGCCGGGACAGGGGATTGAAAAACTGTTTTTT.

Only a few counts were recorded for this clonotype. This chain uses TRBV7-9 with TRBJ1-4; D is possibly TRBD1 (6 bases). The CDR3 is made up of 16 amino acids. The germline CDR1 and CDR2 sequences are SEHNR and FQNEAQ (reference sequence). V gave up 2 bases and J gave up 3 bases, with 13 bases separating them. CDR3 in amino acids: CASSLHRGPANEKLFF. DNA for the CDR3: TGTGCCAGCAGCTTACACCGGGGGCCGGCTAATGAAAAACTGTTTTTT.

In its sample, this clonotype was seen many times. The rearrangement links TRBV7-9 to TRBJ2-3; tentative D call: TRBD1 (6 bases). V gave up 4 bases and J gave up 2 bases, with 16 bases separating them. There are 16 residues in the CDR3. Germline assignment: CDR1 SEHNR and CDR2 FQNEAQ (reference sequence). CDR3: CASSSPSGADTDTQYF. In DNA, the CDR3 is TGTGCCAGCAGCTCCCCTTCAGGGGCTGACACAGATACGCAGTATTTT.

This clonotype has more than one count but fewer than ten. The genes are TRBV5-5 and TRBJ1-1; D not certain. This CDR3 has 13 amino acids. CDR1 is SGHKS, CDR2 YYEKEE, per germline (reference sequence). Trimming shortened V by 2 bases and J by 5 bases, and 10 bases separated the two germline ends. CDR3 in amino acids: CASSFPGATEAFF. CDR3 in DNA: TGTGCCAGCAGCTTCCCGGGAGCTACTGAAGCTTTCTTT.

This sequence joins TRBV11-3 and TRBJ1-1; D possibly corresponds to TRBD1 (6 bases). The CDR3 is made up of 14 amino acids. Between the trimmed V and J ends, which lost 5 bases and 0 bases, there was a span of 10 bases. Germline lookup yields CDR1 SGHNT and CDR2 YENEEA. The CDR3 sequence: CASSKGHLNTEAFF. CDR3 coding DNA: TGTGCCAGCAGCAAGGGACATCTGAACACTGAAGCTTTCTTT.

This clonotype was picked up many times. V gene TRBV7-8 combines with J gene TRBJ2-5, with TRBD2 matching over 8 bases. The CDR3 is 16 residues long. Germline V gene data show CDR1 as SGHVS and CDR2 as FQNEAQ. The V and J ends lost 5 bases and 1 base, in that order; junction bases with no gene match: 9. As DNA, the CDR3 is TGTGCCAGCAGCCACGAGGGAGCGGGGGCCCAAGAGACCCAGTACTTC. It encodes CASSHEGAGAQETQYF. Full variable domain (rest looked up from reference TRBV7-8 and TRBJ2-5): GAGVSQSPRYKVAKRGQDVALRCDPISGHVSLFWYQQALGQGPEFLTYFQNEAQLDKSGLPSDRFFAERPEGSVSTLKIQRTQQEDSAVYLCASSHEGAGAQETQYFGPGTRLLVL.

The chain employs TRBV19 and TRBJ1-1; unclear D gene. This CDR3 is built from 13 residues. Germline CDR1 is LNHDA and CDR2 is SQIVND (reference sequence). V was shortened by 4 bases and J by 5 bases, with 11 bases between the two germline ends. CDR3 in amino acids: CASSSRVGTEAFF. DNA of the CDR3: TGTGCCAGTAGTAGCCGGGTTGGTACTGAAGCTTTCTTT.

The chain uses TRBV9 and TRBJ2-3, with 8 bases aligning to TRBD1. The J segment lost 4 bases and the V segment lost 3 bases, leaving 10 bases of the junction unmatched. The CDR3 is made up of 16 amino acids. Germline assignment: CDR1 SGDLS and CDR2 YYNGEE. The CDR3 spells CASSAARDRKADTQYF. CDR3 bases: TGTGCCAGCAGCGCTGCCCGGGACAGGAAGGCAGATACGCAGTATTTT.

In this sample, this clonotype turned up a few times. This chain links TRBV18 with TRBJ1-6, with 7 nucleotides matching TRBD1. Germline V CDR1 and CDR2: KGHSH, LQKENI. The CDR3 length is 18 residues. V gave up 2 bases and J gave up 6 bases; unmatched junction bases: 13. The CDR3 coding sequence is TGTGCCAGCTCACCAACCCGCGGGACAGAGAGGGGTAATTCACCCCTCCACTTT. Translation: CASSPTRGTERGNSPLHF.

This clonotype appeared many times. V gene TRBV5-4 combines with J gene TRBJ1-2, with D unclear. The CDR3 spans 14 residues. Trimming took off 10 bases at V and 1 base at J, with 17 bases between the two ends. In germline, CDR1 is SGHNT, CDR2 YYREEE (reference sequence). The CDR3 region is CAGRDREINYGYTF. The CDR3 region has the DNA TGTGCCGGACGCGATCGGGAAATTAACTATGGCTACACCTTC.